This TCR beta chain was found in a study of T cells in Graves' hyperthyroidism and ophthalmopathy. Per the germline V gene, CDR1 is SQVTM and CDR2 is ANQGSEA. The CDR3 totals 11 residues. TCR beta CDR3 sequences were amplified from RNA transcripts. The study used the HTBI primer set for a first-round RT-PCR of the TCR CDR3. Each CDR3 protein is one row after TCRdb ran MiXCR on the multiplex PCR reads. The sample consists of approximately 530,000 distinct CDR3 sequences, roughly 17% of them appearing once. Calling Graves' hyperthyroidism stable meant ophthalmopathy did not progress within 18 months. The sample consisted of blood. This TCR derives from a woman between 18 and 29 years old with Graves' hyperthyroidism. The gene calls are TRBV29-1 and TRBJ1-3; D may be TRBD1 (5 bases). The CDR3 bases are TGCAGTGGGGCGTTTGGAAACACCATATATTTT. Its protein is CSGAFGNTIYF.